Each of the 21 T cell receptor beta chains below was sequenced from the same sample in a study of CXCR3-negative and CXCR3-positive naive CD8 T cells. Study-level points and caveats: CXCR3-positive naive cells carried more hydrophobic TRB CDR3s than CXCR3-negative naive cells did.

Their target antigens are unknown. The method, 5' RACE with UMI labels, was used to prepare the TRB cDNA libraries. TCRdb reprocessed the 5' RACE reads, keeping one entry per CDR3 protein, no DNA. The sample totals 130,000 or so distinct CDR3 sequences. Sequencing was performed on naive CXCR3+ CD8+ T cells from blood. Indicated subset: CD45RO-CCR7+CD27+CD95- naive CD8+ T cells expressing CXCR3 (TNR3+). The source of these receptors is a human donor in good health. Some clones in this sample may be carry-over from other donors' samples.

V is TRBV5-4 and J is TRBJ2-7; the D gene TCRdb calls, TRBD1, cannot be checked with no DNA. CDR3 length: 17 amino acids. Looked up from germline, CDR1 is SGHNT and CDR2 is YYREEE (reference sequence). CDR3 in amino acids: CASSFRAGTAVPYEQYF.

CDR3 region: CASSQGGSFDEQFF. This chain links TRBV4-1 with TRBJ2-1; the TCRdb call, TRBD2, lacks DNA for checking. CDR3 length: 14 amino acids. Per the germline V gene, CDR1 is MGHRA and CDR2 is YSYEKL.

V is TRBV23-1 and J is TRBJ1-5. TRBV23-1 counts as an open reading frame of uncertain function. The CDR3 contains 17 residues. The CDR3 sequence is CASSPRLTHYSNQPQHF.

This chain joins TRBV29-1 and TRBJ2-3. Germline lookup yields CDR1 SQVTM and CDR2 ANQGSEA. The CDR3 runs 12 residues. This CDR3 reads CSVEQVTDTQYF.

CDR3 in amino acids: CASSQDRGAGMNTEAFF. This rearrangement joins TRBV3-1 to TRBJ1-1; TCRdb picks TRBD1, but there is no DNA to check that call. CDR1 is LGHDT and CDR2 is YNNKEL in the germline V gene (reference sequence). The CDR3 is 17 residues long.

The J gene is TRBJ2-2, the V gene TRBV7-9; TCRdb picks TRBD1, but there is no DNA to check that call. Germline lookup yields CDR1 SEHNR and CDR2 FQNEAQ (reference sequence). The CDR3 spans 16 residues. Here the CDR3 reads CASNLVGDPNTGELFF.

The V and J genes are TRBV25-1 and TRBJ2-7; TCRdb returns TRBD1, unconfirmable since there is no DNA. Per the germline V gene, CDR1 is MGHDK and CDR2 is SYGVNS. The CDR3 covers 16 residues. Here the CDR3 reads CASSELGGGATYEQYF.

The gene calls are TRBV13 and TRBJ2-1; checking the TCRdb D call of TRBD1 is not possible without DNA. Germline lookup yields CDR1 PRHDT and CDR2 FYEKMQ (reference sequence). This CDR3 has 15 amino acids. The CDR3 protein is CASSLLGQGLFEQFF.

The chain links TRBV2 to TRBJ2-7. The CDR3 runs to 11 residues. The germline gives CDR1 SNHLY, CDR2 FYNNEI. The CDR3 here is CASSEVNEQYF.

The genes are TRBV6-5 and TRBJ2-5. The germline V gene has CDR1 MNHEY and CDR2 SVGAGI. The CDR3 has 15 residues. The CDR3 here is CASSLAEPYQETQYF.

The chain recombines TRBV25-1 with TRBJ2-5; TCRdb's D call, TRBD1, is unchecked because there is no DNA. This CDR3 has 13 residues. The germline V gene has CDR1 MGHDK and CDR2 SYGVNS. The CDR3 sequence is CASSGAPEETQYF.

This chain joins TRBV12-3 or TRBV12-4 and TRBJ1-1. The CDR3 extends over 11 amino acids. Here the CDR3 reads CASSLVAEAFF.

This chain links TRBV28 with TRBJ2-2; checking the TCRdb D call of TRBD1 is not possible without DNA. This CDR3 is 14 amino acids long. In germline, CDR1 is MDHEN, CDR2 SYDVKM. This CDR3 is CAGGEPSNTGELFF. Using reference TRBV28 and TRBJ2-2 for the parts outside the CDR3, the full variable domain is DVKVTQSSRYLVKRTGEKVFLECVQDMDHENMFWYRQDPGLGLRLIYFSYDVKMKEKGDIPEGYSVSREKKERFSLILESASTNQTSMYLCAGGEPSNTGELFFGEGSRLTVL.

The chain employs TRBV4-1 and TRBJ1-3; the D call of TRBD1 rests on TCRdb alone, since no DNA is present to check it. The CDR3 has 16 amino acids. The germline CDR1 and CDR2 sequences are MGHRA and YSYEKL. CDR3 loop: CASSSEDRGLGNTIYF.

Here the CDR3 reads CSAGTTANYGYTF. This sequence joins TRBV20-1 and TRBJ1-2; TCRdb lists TRBD1, though no DNA is available to test this call. From germline, CDR1 is DFQATT and CDR2 SNEGSKA (reference sequence). CDR3 length: 13 residues.

The chain couples TRBV20-1 to TRBJ1-5. The CDR3 length is 12 residues. Germline V gives CDR1 DFQATT, CDR2 SNEGSKA (reference sequence). The CDR3 is CSARAVGQPQHF.

The chain carries TRBV29-1 and TRBJ1-2. CDR3 length: 13 amino acids. CDR1 SQVTM and CDR2 ANQGSEA come from the germline V gene. The CDR3 sequence is CSVGRQSKPGYTF.

The V and J genes are TRBV5-1 and TRBJ2-7; TCRdb's D gene call, TRBD1, goes unchecked for lack of DNA. Per germline, CDR1 SGHRS and CDR2 YFSETQ. The length of the CDR3 is 14 residues. CDR3 sequence: CASSPLSGSYEQYF.

CDR3 protein: CASSVAPDGYEQYF. J is TRBJ2-7 and V is TRBV9; the D gene TCRdb calls, TRBD1, cannot be checked with no DNA. Per the germline V gene, CDR1 is SGDLS and CDR2 is YYNGEE. The CDR3 covers 14 residues. The full variable domain, completed using reference TRBV9 and TRBJ2-7, is DSGVTQTPKHLITATGQRVTLRCSPRSGDLSVYWYQQSLDQGLQFLIQYYNGEERAKGNILERFSAQQFPDLHSELNLSSLELGDSALYFCASSVAPDGYEQYFGPGTRLTVT.

The genes are TRBV29-1 and TRBJ2-3; with no DNA, the TCRdb D assignment of TRBD1 cannot be verified. Per the germline V gene, CDR1 is SQVTM and CDR2 is ANQGSEA. The CDR3 totals 16 residues. CDR3 in amino acids: CSVADRAASPTDTQYF.

J is TRBJ2-7 and V is TRBV28; as DNA is missing, the TRBD2 call by TCRdb cannot be tested. Germline V gene data show CDR1 as MDHEN and CDR2 as SYDVKM. CDR3 length: 17 amino acids. CDR3 residues: CASSSSLLAGTPDEQYF. Full variable domain (rest looked up from reference TRBV28 and TRBJ2-7): DVKVTQSSRYLVKRTGEKVFLECVQDMDHENMFWYRQDPGLGLRLIYFSYDVKMKEKGDIPEGYSVSREKKERFSLILESASTNQTSMYLCASSSSLLAGTPDEQYFGPGTRLTVT.